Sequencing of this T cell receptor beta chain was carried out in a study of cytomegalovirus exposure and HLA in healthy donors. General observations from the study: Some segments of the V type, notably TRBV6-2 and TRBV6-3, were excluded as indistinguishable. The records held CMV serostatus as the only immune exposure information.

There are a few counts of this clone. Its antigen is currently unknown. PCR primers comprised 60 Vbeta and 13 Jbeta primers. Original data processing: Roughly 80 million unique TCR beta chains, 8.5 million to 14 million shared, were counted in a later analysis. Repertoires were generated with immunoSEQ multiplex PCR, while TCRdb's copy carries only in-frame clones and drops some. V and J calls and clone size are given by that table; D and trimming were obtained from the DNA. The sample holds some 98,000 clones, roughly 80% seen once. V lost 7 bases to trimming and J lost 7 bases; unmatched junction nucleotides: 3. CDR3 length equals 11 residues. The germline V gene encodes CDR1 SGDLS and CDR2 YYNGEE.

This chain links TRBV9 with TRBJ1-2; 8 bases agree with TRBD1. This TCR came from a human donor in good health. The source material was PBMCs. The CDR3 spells CASGQGFGYTF. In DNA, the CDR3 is TGTGCCAGCGGACAGGGTTTTGGCTACACCTTC. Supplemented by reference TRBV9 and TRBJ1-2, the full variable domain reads DSGVTQTPKHLITATGQRVTLRCSPRSGDLSVYWYQQSLDQGLQFLIQYYNGEERAKGNILERFSAQQFPDLHSELNLSSLELGDSALYFCASGQGFGYTFGSGTRLTVV.